This T cell receptor (beta chain) was obtained from a study of identical twins. Only healthy Caucasians were enrolled as donors. Remarks on this clonotype: Its antigen remains unidentified.

The cDNA had a unique molecular identifier and a template-switch universal primer site. Each CDR3 protein is one row after TCRdb ran MiXCR on the 5' RACE reads. The sample has around 530,000 distinct CDR3 sequences; over 12% are singletons. Study outcomes and limitations: Less excess twin sharing appeared in beta out-of-frame sequences. Abundant beta clonotypes from cord blood had fewer insertions, unlike memory repertoires, which showed none.

The same sample was also studied in work on yellow fever vaccine responses in identical twins.

The receptor was isolated from a woman between 18 and 30 years old in good health. Material for sequencing was CD4+ T cells sorted from blood.

The CDR3 DNA is TGTGCCAGCTCGGCTAGCGGGATTCAAGAGACCCAGTACTTC. Translating it yields CASSASGIQETQYF. The chain links TRBV2 to TRBJ2-5; TRBD2 matches 9 bases. J was trimmed by 2 bases and V by 8 bases; bases with no gene match: 6. Germline loops: CDR1 SNHLY, CDR2 FYNNEI. The CDR3 sequence is 14 residues long.